Following are 3 T cell receptor beta chains from one sample sequenced in a study of blood T cell repertoires in COVID-19. The repertoire was sequenced with immunoSEQ multiplex PCR; TCRdb's copy has only in-frame clones and lacks some. The sample includes 250,000 to 350,000 clones, around 84% of them seen just once. The sample consisted of peripheral blood. Source of these receptors: a human donor with COVID-19, enrolled during active disease. The donor label of this sample is uncertain.

About this clone: The identical CDR3 is also encoded by other nucleotide sequences in the sample. The V gene is TRBV11-2, the J gene TRBJ1-1; possible D gene TRBD1, 5 bases. Germline CDR1 and CDR2: SGHAT and FQNNGV. The CDR3 has 13 residues. Trimming pared 4 bases from V and 4 bases from J, leaving 10 bases between. The CDR3 sequence: CASSSQGSTEAFF. In DNA, the CDR3 is TGTGCCAGCAGCTCCCAGGGTAGCACTGAAGCTTTCTTT. The full variable domain, rest sourced from reference TRBV11-2 and TRBJ1-1, is EAGVAQSPRYKIIEKRQSVAFWCNPISGHATLYWYQQILGQGPKLLIQFQNNGVVDDSQLPKDRFSAERLKGVDSTLKIQPAKLEDSAVYLCASSSQGSTEAFFGQGTRLTVV.

The chain uses TRBV3-1 (or the pseudogene TRBV3-2) and TRBJ1-2, with 7 bases fitting TRBD1. The CDR3 runs 14 residues. The junction had 7 bases not matched to a gene; V was cut back by 4 bases and J by 5 bases. Germline V lookup: CDR1 LGHDT, CDR2 YNNKEL (reference sequence). The CDR3 region has the DNA TGTGCCAGCAGCCCTCTGGGACAGATATATGGCTACACCTTC. It specifies CASSPLGQIYGYTF.

The chain couples TRBV27 to TRBJ2-7, with 11 positions matching TRBD2. Trimming took 4 bases from V and 1 from J; bases not matched to a gene: 3. The germline V gene has CDR1 MNHEY and CDR2 SMNVEV (reference sequence). This CDR3 is 15 amino acids long. The CDR3 is CASSSLAGGSYEQYF. In DNA form, the CDR3 reads TGTGCCAGCAGTTCGCTAGCGGGGGGTTCCTACGAGCAGTACTTC.